The 12 T cell receptor beta chains in this list originate from one sample, sequenced in a study of blood T cell repertoires in COVID-19. Some clones are missing from TCRdb's copy, which holds only in-frame ones; the method was immunoSEQ multiplex PCR. The data show fewer than 75,000 clones, 90% to 95% seen once. Sequencing was performed on peripheral blood. The receptors stem from a man between 45 and 60 years old with active COVID-19.

The CDR3, as DNA: TGTGCCAGCTCACCAAATTTGATAGGAGCTGGGAACACTGAAGCTTTCTTT. Translation: CASSPNLIGAGNTEAFF. The chain employs TRBV18 and TRBJ1-1; no reliable D call. This CDR3 comprises 17 residues. The germline V gene encodes CDR1 KGHSH and CDR2 LQKENI. V was pared by 2 bases and J by 1 base, with 17 bases between.

CDR3 DNA: TGTGCCAGCAGTCGAGGACAGGGGGCCTCTGGCTACACCTTC. Translated: CASSRGQGASGYTF. The chain combines TRBV27 with TRBJ1-2; 11 nucleotides align to TRBD1. Germline-derived CDR1 and CDR2 are MNHEY and SMNVEV (reference sequence). Trimming removed 5 bases from V and 7 bases from J; junction bases left unmatched: 6. The CDR3 consists of 14 residues.

The rearrangement uses TRBV2 and TRBJ1-2; D may be TRBD1 (5 bases). This CDR3 comprises 14 residues. Germline V gene data show CDR1 as SNHLY and CDR2 as FYNNEI. Trimming left V 6 bases short and J 10 bases short, with 21 bases between. CDR3 DNA: TGTGCCAGCAGAGCGGAGGGGCCTTCGTTAACCTACACCTTC. Translation: CASRAEGPSLTYTF.

The rearrangement joins TRBV27 to TRBJ1-1, with D perhaps matching TRBD1 (6 bases). The CDR3 has 14 residues. Trimming took off 6 bases at V and 3 bases at J, with 14 bases between the two ends. CDR1 and CDR2 from the germline V gene are MNHEY and SMNVEV (reference sequence). In nucleotides, the CDR3 is TGTGCCAGCAGCCGTATAGGGGGGGACACTGAAGCTTTCTTT. It yields the protein CASSRIGGDTEAFF.

The chain is built from TRBV5-1 and TRBJ2-2, with 10 nucleotides matching TRBD1. CDR3 length: 15 amino acids. V was clipped by 3 bases and J by 6 bases; unmatched bases: 5. The germline gives CDR1 SGHRS, CDR2 YFSETQ. The chain's CDR3 is CASSSRTGGSGELFF. CDR3 nucleotides: TGCGCCAGCAGCTCACGGACAGGGGGGTCCGGGGAGCTGTTTTTT. Full variable domain (outside the CDR3, taken from reference TRBV5-1 and TRBJ2-2): KAGVTQTPRYLIKTRGQQVTLSCSPISGHRSVSWYQQTPGQGLQFLFEYFSETQRNKGNFPGRFSGRQFSNSRSEMNVSTLELGDSALYLCASSSRTGGSGELFFGEGSRLTVL.

This chain uses TRBV9 with TRBJ1-1, with no clear D. The CDR3 has 13 residues. In germline, CDR1 is SGDLS, CDR2 YYNGEE. V was trimmed by 4 bases and J by 5 bases, leaving 12 bases between them. The chain's CDR3 is CASSRTPGTEAFF. CDR3 in DNA: TGTGCCAGCAGCAGGACGCCGGGGACTGAAGCTTTCTTT.

This clone showed up just once. V usage is TRBV28 and J usage is TRBJ2-2; 11 bases are shared with TRBD1. After removal of 6 bases from V and 5 bases from J, the junction contained 8 bases not matched to a gene. The CDR3 has 16 amino acids. CDR1 is MDHEN, CDR2 SYDVKM, per germline. CDR3 residues: CASRITGTGGTGELFF. The CDR3, as DNA: TGTGCCAGCAGAATCACTGGGACAGGGGGAACCGGGGAGCTGTTTTTT.

V is TRBV13 and J is TRBJ2-5, with D unresolved. V lost 5 bases and J 2 bases, leaving 3 bases between the germline ends. CDR3 length: 11 residues. CDR1 and CDR2 (germline): PRHDT, FYEKMQ (reference sequence). CDR3 sequence (DNA): TGTGCCAGCAGCCTTCAAGAGACCCAGTACTTC. Protein product: CASSLQETQYF. Based on the CDR3 plus reference TRBV13 and TRBJ2-5, the full variable domain is AAGVIQSPRHLIKEKRETATLKCYPIPRHDTVYWYQQGPGQDPQFLISFYEKMQSDKGSIPDRFSAQQFSDYHSELNMSSLELGDSALYFCASSLQETQYFGPGTRLLVL.

The chain links TRBV6-5 to TRBJ2-7; D is unresolved. The CDR3 is 14 residues long. Germline lookup yields CDR1 MNHEY and CDR2 SVGAGI. The V gene lost 7 bases and the J gene lost 1 base, with 14 bases spanning the gap. In DNA form, the CDR3 reads TGTGCCAGCAAGATCGAGGCCCCTTCCTACGAGCAGTACTTC. This sequence encodes CASKIEAPSYEQYF.

The CDR3 DNA follows: TGCGCCAGCAGCCAAGAACCCTTGACAGCCCTCCGCTATAATTCACCCCTCCACTTT. Residues: CASSQEPLTALRYNSPLHF. The V and J genes are TRBV4-3 and TRBJ1-6; D perhaps matches TRBD1 (5 bases). There are 19 residues in the CDR3. V gave up 0 bases and J gave up 3 bases, with 18 bases separating them. From germline, CDR1 is LGHNA and CDR2 YSLEER.

The V gene is TRBV5-6, the J gene TRBJ2-1; TRBD1 might be the D (5 bases). Germline loops: CDR1 SGHDT, CDR2 YYEEEE. CDR3 length: 16 amino acids. The germline V and J ends were trimmed by 0 bases and 2 bases, with 12 bases remaining between them. The CDR3 loop reads CASSLGTLRTYNEQFF. In DNA, the CDR3 is TGTGCCAGCAGCTTGGGGACACTTAGAACCTACAATGAGCAGTTCTTC.

The chain employs TRBV29-1 and TRBJ2-7, with 7 bases matching TRBD1. Germline values: CDR1 SQVTM, CDR2 ANQGSEA. The CDR3 consists of 13 residues. The V and J ends lost 4 bases and 4 bases, in that order; junction bases with no gene match: 7. CDR3 amino acids: CSVGDSWTYEQYF. The CDR3 DNA follows: TGCAGCGTTGGGGACAGTTGGACATACGAGCAGTACTTC.